This T cell receptor beta chain came from a study of shared clonotypes between healthy human individuals. Germline loops: CDR1 DFQATT, CDR2 SNEGSKA (reference sequence). The CDR3 sequence is 11 residues long. V lost 3 bases, J lost 3 bases, and 6 bases lay in between. This table comes from immunoSEQ multiplex PCR, and its TCRdb copy is limited to in-frame clones, with some not included. The data contain roughly 400,000 clones, about 97% of them seen just once; the ten biggest clones take up about 0.32%. Input material: memory CD8+ T cells sorted from blood. The subset denotes: CD45RO+ cells pooled with CCR7-negative TemRA cells. The clonotype was recovered from a man aged 25 to 40 in good health. The rearrangement joins TRBV20-1 to TRBJ2-7; D is ambiguous. The CDR3 nucleotides are TGCAGTGCTAGTGAAGGCTACGAGCAGTACTTC. Protein product: CSASEGYEQYF.